This TCR beta chain was identified in a study of T cells of healthy individuals. TCRdb reanalysed the 5' RACE reads using MiXCR and keeps one entry per CDR3 protein. This sample yields 95,000 to 100,000 distinct CDR3 sequences, of which around 17% are seen a single time; 6% to 8% belongs to the top ten. This CDR3 contains 14 residues. Germline CDR1 is LNHDA and CDR2 is SQIVND (reference sequence). The junction had 10 bases not matched to a gene; V was cut back by 10 bases and J by 4 bases. The chain employs TRBV19 and TRBJ1-1; 9 bases match TRBD1. This TCR was sampled from a human donor in good health. CDR3 residues: CATRGDREVTEAFF. Here the CDR3 DNA reads TGTGCCACCCGGGGGGACAGGGAGGTCACTGAAGCTTTCTTT.